This passage covers 27 T cell receptor beta chains from one sample sequenced in a study of T cell repertoires in cytomegalovirus infection. Via MiXCR, TCRdb re-called the reads, giving one row per CDR3 protein. The profile shows 300,000 to 450,000 distinct CDR3 sequences, around 18% of them singletons. The sample was PBMCs. The receptors originated from a human donor in good health (CMV status not recorded). Some clones in this sample may be carry-over from other donors' samples.

This clonotype was counted between two and nine times. CDR3 loop: CASSSEAPSGGPYEQYF. As DNA, the CDR3 is TGTGCCAGCAGCTCCGAAGCCCCTAGCGGGGGACCCTACGAGCAGTACTTC. This chain uses TRBV7-9 with TRBJ2-7, with 10 bases fitting TRBD2. V trimming: 4 bases; J trimming: 2 bases; junction bases outside the gene matches: 11. Germline V gives CDR1 SEHNR, CDR2 FQNEAQ (reference sequence). The CDR3 is 17 amino acids.

This clonotype was detected many times. This rearrangement joins TRBV7-2 to TRBJ2-7; TRBD2 matches at 13 bases. Trimming took 4 bases from V and 4 from J; bases not matched to a gene: 1. This CDR3 contains 14 residues. Looked up from germline, CDR1 is SGHTA and CDR2 is FQGNSA. Here the CDR3 reads CASSWTSGSYEQYF. The CDR3 bases are TGTGCCAGCAGCTGGACTAGCGGGAGTTACGAGCAGTACTTC. Complete variable domain (other parts from reference TRBV7-2 and TRBJ2-7): GAGVSQSPSNKVTEKGKDVELRCDPISGHTALYWYRQSLGQGLEFLIYFQGNSAPDKSGLPSDRFSAERTGGSVSTLTIQRTQQEDSAVYLCASSWTSGSYEQYFGPGTRLTVT.

The chain combines TRBV20-1 with TRBJ1-1; D is unclear. Trimming removed 0 bases at V and 10 bases at J, with 15 bases between. The germline gives CDR1 DFQATT, CDR2 SNEGSKA (reference sequence). The CDR3 consists of 13 residues. The CDR3 sequence: CSARDPRNLVAFF. CDR3 DNA sequence: TGCAGTGCTAGAGATCCCCGCAACTTAGTAGCTTTCTTT.

The genes are TRBV6-2 or TRBV6-3 and TRBJ1-5; 7 bases fit TRBD1. The germline V gene encodes CDR1 MNHEY and CDR2 SVGEGT. The CDR3 extends over 17 amino acids. V was clipped by 2 bases and J by 3 bases; unmatched bases: 10. In DNA, the CDR3 is TGTGCCAGCAGTTACGGGAAGGGGGCGCCTCTCAATCAGCCCCAGCATTTT. Its protein product is CASSYGKGAPLNQPQHF.

This clonotype has at least ten counts. The gene calls are TRBV7-6 and TRBJ2-7, with 7 positions matching TRBD1. V shed 5 bases and J 1 base; nucleotides not matched to a gene: 5. CDR1 is SGHVS and CDR2 is FNYEAQ in the germline V gene. This CDR3 comprises 14 residues. The CDR3 DNA sequence: TGTGCCAGCAGCCAACGGGACAGTTCCTACGAGCAGTACTTC. It codes for CASSQRDSSYEQYF.

This chain links TRBV12-3 or TRBV12-4 with TRBJ2-7, with 7 bases aligning to TRBD1. The CDR3 has 12 amino acids. After removal of 6 bases from V and 5 bases from J, the junction contained 4 bases not matched to a gene. CDR3 sequence reads: CASSVTGDEQYF. CDR3 nucleotides: TGTGCCAGCAGCGTAACAGGGGACGAGCAGTACTTC.

This chain connects TRBV7-2 to TRBJ2-2; D might be TRBD1 (5 bases). The ends were cut back, 1 base at V and 5 bases at J, with 14 bases in the middle. The CDR3 sequence is 16 residues long. In germline, CDR1 is SGHTA, CDR2 FQGNSA. The CDR3: CASSLVPGNPTGELFF. CDR3 sequence (DNA): TGTGCCAGCAGCTTAGTACCAGGGAACCCGACCGGGGAGCTGTTTTTT.

The chain links TRBV11-2 to TRBJ2-7; the match to TRBD2 covers 8 bases. V trimming: 3 bases; J trimming: 2 bases; junction bases outside the gene matches: 6. The CDR3 is 15 amino acids. The germline gives CDR1 SGHAT, CDR2 FQNNGV. The CDR3 DNA reads as TGTGCCAGCAGCTTGTTGCGGGGGGCCACCTACGAGCAGTACTTC. This encodes CASSLLRGATYEQYF.

This chain connects TRBV10-3 to TRBJ1-2; weak D call: TRBD1 (6 bases). Per the germline V gene, CDR1 is ENHRY and CDR2 is SYGVKD. V lost 3 bases and J 8 bases, leaving 16 bases between the germline ends. The CDR3 is 14 residues long. The CDR3 loop is CAISDHDRIGGYTF. CDR3 coding DNA: TGTGCCATCAGTGACCACGACAGGATCGGCGGCTACACCTTC.

In its sample, this clonotype was seen many times. V usage is TRBV7-2 and J usage is TRBJ2-1; D remains ambiguous. Trimming pared 4 bases from V and 12 bases from J, leaving 13 bases between. CDR1 is SGHTA, CDR2 FQGNSA, per germline. The CDR3 sequence is 12 residues long. The CDR3 bases are TGTGCCAGCAGCTCGTTGTCCTGGGTGCAGTTCTTC. Its protein is CASSSLSWVQFF.

The chain is built from TRBV5-1 and TRBJ1-2, with D maybe TRBD1 (6 bases). The CDR3 spans 16 residues. Germline CDR1 is SGHRS and CDR2 is YFSETQ. V gave up 1 base and J gave up 1 base, with 14 bases separating them. CDR3 in DNA: TGCGCCAGCAGCTTGCCTCGGGGGGCTGTTAACTATGGCTACACCTTC. It translates to CASSLPRGAVNYGYTF.

This chain connects TRBV7-9 to TRBJ2-1; D might be TRBD2 (7 bases). The V gene lost 5 bases and the J gene lost 3 bases, with 20 bases spanning the gap. The CDR3 is made up of 17 amino acids. Per the germline V gene, CDR1 is SEHNR and CDR2 is FQNEAQ (reference sequence). The CDR3 DNA reads TGTGCCAGCAGCCCCCCCCCGCGGGGGCGAAACTACAATGAGCAGTTCTTC. Translation gives CASSPPPRGRNYNEQFF.

This clonotype was detected once. This chain connects TRBV2 to TRBJ2-3; 10 bases map to TRBD2. Looked up from germline, CDR1 is SNHLY and CDR2 is FYNNEI. Unmatched junction bases numbered 6, after V lost 7 bases and J lost 2 bases. The CDR3 contains 15 residues. The CDR3 nucleotides are TGTGCCAGCAACGGTCTAGCGGGGGACACAGATACGCAGTATTTT. This codes for CASNGLAGDTDTQYF.

This clonotype came up a few times. J is TRBJ2-1 and V is TRBV11-3, with 12 bases that match TRBD1. V shed 4 bases and J 8 bases; nucleotides not matched to a gene: 9. CDR1 is SGHNT, CDR2 YENEEA, per germline. The CDR3 extends over 16 amino acids. This chain's CDR3 is CASSSPFGDRGHEQFF. The CDR3 coding sequence is TGTGCCAGCAGCTCCCCATTCGGGGACAGGGGGCATGAGCAGTTCTTC.

This chain connects TRBV7-9 to TRBJ1-1; 12 bases match TRBD1. This CDR3 spans 14 amino acids. V was clipped by 5 bases and J by 6 bases; unmatched bases: 4. The germline V gene encodes CDR1 SEHNR and CDR2 FQNEAQ (reference sequence). The CDR3 region is CASSPRDRGPEAFF. In nucleotides, the CDR3 is TGTGCCAGCAGCCCCCGGGACAGGGGGCCTGAAGCTTTCTTT. Variable domain in full (rest from reference TRBV7-9 and TRBJ1-1): DTGVSQNPRHKITKRGQNVTFRCDPISEHNRLYWYRQTLGQGPEFLTYFQNEAQLEKSRLLSDRFSAERPKGSFSTLEIQRTEQGDSAMYLCASSPRDRGPEAFFGQGTRLTVV.

The chain is built from TRBV29-1 and TRBJ1-5; TRBD1 is a possible D gene (5 bases). V was trimmed by 3 bases and J by 5 bases, leaving 8 bases between them. CDR3 length equals 12 residues. Per the germline V gene, CDR1 is SQVTM and CDR2 is ANQGSEA. The CDR3 is CSVDGGDQPQHF. Here the CDR3 DNA reads TGCAGCGTTGACGGGGGGGATCAGCCCCAGCATTTT.

This chain joins TRBV12-5 and TRBJ2-7; tentatively, D is TRBD2 (6 bases). V was shortened by 8 bases and J by 3 bases, with 14 bases between the two germline ends. The CDR3 is 13 amino acids. The germline V gene has CDR1 LGHNT and CDR2 FRNRAP. CDR3 sequence reads: CASSAEGIYEQYF. Here the CDR3 DNA reads TGTGCTAGTTCCGCGGAGGGGATCTACGAGCAGTACTTC.

This clonotype was found many times. The chain recombines TRBV19 with TRBJ1-3; no definite D call. Germline V lookup: CDR1 LNHDA, CDR2 SQIVND (reference sequence). Between the trimmed V and J ends, which lost 6 bases and 4 bases, there was a span of 19 bases. The CDR3 extends over 16 amino acids. The CDR3 DNA reads as TGTGCCAGTAGCTCCGGCCTTACATCGGGGGGAAACACCATATATTTT. This gives the protein CASSSGLTSGGNTIYF.

The chain carries TRBV7-9 and TRBJ2-7; D is unresolved. V lost 4 bases and J 5 bases, leaving 21 bases between the germline ends. There are 16 residues in the CDR3. Per germline, CDR1 SEHNR and CDR2 FQNEAQ (reference sequence). CDR3 DNA: TGTGCCAGCAGCTCCTCGCTGGGCCTAGTTAGTCACGAGCAGTACTTC. As protein: CASSSSLGLVSHEQYF.

This chain links TRBV12-3 or TRBV12-4 with TRBJ2-5, with a tentative D call TRBD1 (6 bases). V dropped 5 bases and J dropped 7 bases, with 20 bases sitting between them. CDR3 length: 15 residues. CDR3 DNA sequence: TGTGCCAGCAGTCATAAACAGGGCCGGGTGGGGACCCAGTACTTC. Amino acid sequence: CASSHKQGRVGTQYF.

The chain employs TRBV20-1 and TRBJ1-1, with no clear D. Germline V gene lookup returns CDR1 DFQATT and CDR2 SNEGSKA (reference sequence). Trimming pared 6 bases from V and 1 base from J, leaving 12 bases between. This CDR3 has 13 residues. CDR3: CSAHTDPNTEAFF. The DNA for the CDR3 is TGCAGTGCCCACACAGATCCGAACACTGAAGCTTTCTTT.

This clonotype was observed many times. The V and J genes are TRBV4-1 and TRBJ2-1; D gene ambiguous. There are 13 residues in the CDR3. Trimming removed 2 bases at V and 6 bases at J, with 8 bases between. Germline V gene data show CDR1 as MGHRA and CDR2 as YSYEKL. The CDR3 nucleotides are TGCGCCAGCAGCCAAATTGGAACCAATGAGCAGTTCTTC. This sequence encodes CASSQIGTNEQFF.

This rearrangement joins TRBV12-3 or TRBV12-4 to TRBJ1-1; a weak D match, TRBD1 (5 bases). V lost 9 bases and J lost 3, with 14 bases in between. This CDR3 comprises 13 residues. Written as DNA, the CDR3 is TGTGCCAGTCTCAGGGAGGGAGACACTGAAGCTTTCTTT. This codes for CASLREGDTEAFF.

The chain couples TRBV11-2 to TRBJ2-5; 8 nucleotides align to TRBD2. CDR1 is SGHAT and CDR2 is FQNNGV in the germline V gene. With V trimmed by 5 bases and J by 11 bases, 16 bases remained unmatched. CDR3 size: 15 residues. CDR3 protein: CASSEQTSGWGSQYF. The CDR3 DNA reads TGTGCCAGCAGCGAGCAAACTAGCGGATGGGGGAGTCAGTACTTC.

In this sample, this clonotype turned up a few times. The V gene is TRBV28, the J gene TRBJ2-7, with a weak D call TRBD2 (6 bases). Germline CDR1 is MDHEN and CDR2 is SYDVKM. The CDR3 extends over 14 amino acids. V dropped 5 bases and J dropped 3 bases, with 14 bases sitting between them. CDR3 loop: CASSLPGLVYEQYF. The CDR3, as DNA: TGTGCCAGCAGTCTCCCGGGACTCGTCTACGAGCAGTACTTC.

The J gene is TRBJ1-1, the V gene TRBV28; D uncertain. V gave up 3 bases and J gave up 4 bases, with 6 bases separating them. In germline, CDR1 is MDHEN, CDR2 SYDVKM. The CDR3 totals 12 residues. Here the CDR3 DNA reads TGTGCCAGCAGTTTGTGGCGCACTGAAGCTTTCTTT. The encoded protein is CASSLWRTEAFF. Full variable domain (outside the CDR3, taken from reference TRBV28 and TRBJ1-1): DVKVTQSSRYLVKRTGEKVFLECVQDMDHENMFWYRQDPGLGLRLIYFSYDVKMKEKGDIPEGYSVSREKKERFSLILESASTNQTSMYLCASSLWRTEAFFGQGTRLTVV.

This clonotype was counted only a few times. The chain recombines TRBV6-1 with TRBJ2-3, with D maybe TRBD2 (5 bases). The CDR3 runs 15 residues. Germline V lookup: CDR1 MNHNS, CDR2 SASEGT. The germline V and J ends were trimmed by 2 bases and 0 bases, with 9 bases remaining between them. The CDR3: CASSEHERSTDTQYF. The CDR3 nucleotides are TGTGCCAGCAGTGAACATGAGCGGAGCACAGATACGCAGTATTTT.